These 12 T cell receptor beta chains came from one sample sequenced in a study of blood T cell repertoires in COVID-19. The method was immunoSEQ multiplex PCR; TCRdb's version includes in-frame clones alone and lacks a portion of them. The profile covers some 47,000 clones, with nearly 90% appearing a single time and roughly 5.3% taken by the ten largest. Sequencing used peripheral blood. The receptors were sampled from a man aged 60-69 years with active COVID-19.

V is TRBV5-4 and J is TRBJ1-2; D might be TRBD1 (6 bases). CDR1 SGHNT and CDR2 YYREEE come from the germline V gene (reference sequence). This CDR3 is 16 amino acids long. Deletions cut 4 bases from V and 7 bases from J, with 23 bases between. DNA of the CDR3: TGTGCCAGCAGCCCCGGAACCCCCACAGGGTTGGGTGGCTACACCTTC. It is translated as CASSPGTPTGLGGYTF.

J is TRBJ2-5 and V is TRBV3-1 (or the pseudogene TRBV3-2), with a weak D call TRBD2 (5 bases). This CDR3 contains 15 residues. V lost 1 base to trimming and J lost 1 base, with 10 bases between them. CDR1 and CDR2 from the germline V gene are LGHDT and YNNKEL (reference sequence). The CDR3, as DNA: TGTGCCAGCAGCCAAGCTGCGGGTTTCCAAGAGACCCAGTACTTC. It specifies CASSQAAGFQETQYF.

CDR3 sequence reads: CASSERESSYEQYF. The CDR3 DNA sequence: TGTGCCAGCAGCGAGCGGGAGAGTTCCTACGAGCAGTACTTC. The gene calls are TRBV7-2 and TRBJ2-7; 8 bases are a match to TRBD2. Germline V gene lookup returns CDR1 SGHTA and CDR2 FQGNSA. J was trimmed by 1 base and V by 5 bases; bases with no gene match: 4. The CDR3 totals 14 residues. The whole variable domain, filled in from reference TRBV7-2 and TRBJ2-7, reads GAGVSQSPSNKVTEKGKDVELRCDPISGHTALYWYRQSLGQGLEFLIYFQGNSAPDKSGLPSDRFSAERTGGSVSTLTIQRTQQEDSAVYLCASSERESSYEQYFGPGTRLTVT.

The V call is TRBV2, the J call TRBJ2-1; possible D gene TRBD2, 7 bases. Trimming removed 5 bases from V and 6 bases from J, with 14 bases in between. Germline-derived CDR1 and CDR2 are SNHLY and FYNNEI. CDR3 size: 14 residues. The CDR3 sequence: CASSRREGGNEQFF. In DNA form, the CDR3 reads TGTGCCAGCAGTCGGAGGGAGGGGGGCAATGAGCAGTTCTTC. Together with reference TRBV2 and TRBJ2-1, the CDR3 gives the full variable domain: EPEVTQTPSHQVTQMGQEVILRCVPISNHLYFYWYRQILGQKVEFLVSFYNNEISEKSEIFDDQFSVERPDGSNFTLKIRSTKLEDSAMYFCASSRREGGNEQFFGPGTRLTVL.

The chain is built from TRBV5-1 and TRBJ2-7, with TRBD1 as a possible D gene (6 bases). The CDR3 is 14 residues long. Germline-derived CDR1 and CDR2 are SGHRS and YFSETQ. V was pared by 0 bases and J by 6 bases, with 13 bases between. The CDR3 DNA follows: TGCGCCAGCAGCTTGGAGACAGGCGCTGGCGAGCAGTACTTC. Its translation: CASSLETGAGEQYF. The entire variable domain, with the rest obtained from reference TRBV5-1 and TRBJ2-7, is as follows: KAGVTQTPRYLIKTRGQQVTLSCSPISGHRSVSWYQQTPGQGLQFLFEYFSETQRNKGNFPGRFSGRQFSNSRSEMNVSTLELGDSALYLCASSLETGAGEQYFGPGTRLTVT.

This clone came up once. This chain joins TRBV7-2 and TRBJ2-1, with 11 bases fitting TRBD2. Germline lookup yields CDR1 SGHTA and CDR2 FQGNSA. V trimming: 1 base; J trimming: 5 bases; junction bases outside the gene matches: 1. The CDR3 runs to 15 residues. As DNA, the CDR3 is TGTGCCAGCAGCTTAGAGACTAGCGGGAACAATGAGCAGTTCTTC. Translating it yields CASSLETSGNNEQFF.

The chain joins TRBV2 to TRBJ2-5; possibly TRBD1 for D (5 bases). This CDR3 has 14 amino acids. CDR1 is SNHLY and CDR2 is FYNNEI in the germline V gene. V lost 3 bases and J 2 bases, leaving 10 bases between the germline ends. The CDR3, as DNA: TGTGCCAGCAGTGAGAGGCAGGGACAAGAGACCCAGTACTTC. This codes for CASSERQGQETQYF.

This chain joins TRBV6-2 or TRBV6-3 and TRBJ2-1, with 8 bases that match TRBD2. CDR3 length: 14 residues. V lost 2 bases to trimming and J lost 9 bases; unmatched junction nucleotides: 6. Germline CDR1 and CDR2: MNHEY and SVGEGT. Here the CDR3 reads CASSYGTSIPEQFF. The CDR3 DNA reads as TGTGCCAGCAGTTACGGGACTAGTATCCCTGAGCAGTTCTTC.

The V and J genes are TRBV3-1 (or the pseudogene TRBV3-2) and TRBJ2-7; 9 nucleotides match TRBD1. V lost 4 bases to trimming and J lost 2 bases; unmatched junction nucleotides: 6. The germline V gene encodes CDR1 LGHDT and CDR2 YNNKEL (reference sequence). The length of the CDR3 is 15 residues. CDR3 amino acids: CASSPRTGVTYEQYF. In DNA form, the CDR3 reads TGTGCCAGCAGCCCCCGGACAGGGGTAACCTACGAGCAGTACTTC.

This clone was found once. The V call is TRBV6-5, the J call TRBJ1-5; D gene unclear. The CDR3 is 13 amino acids. The V end lost 6 bases, the J end lost 6 bases, and 12 bases lay between the germline ends. Looked up from germline, CDR1 is MNHEY and CDR2 is SVGAGI. CDR3 bases: TGTGCCAGCAGCCAGCGAGGGCGTCAGCCCCAGCATTTT. Protein sequence: CASSQRGRQPQHF.

This chain joins TRBV2 and TRBJ1-1; 9 bases are a match to TRBD1. Looked up from germline, CDR1 is SNHLY and CDR2 is FYNNEI. V lost 8 bases to trimming and J lost 4 bases; unmatched junction nucleotides: 11. The CDR3 consists of 15 residues. The CDR3 sequence is CASGGQGLTSTEAFF. In DNA form, the CDR3 reads TGTGCCAGCGGGGGACAGGGTCTCACTAGCACTGAAGCTTTCTTT.

The V gene is TRBV29-1, the J gene TRBJ2-7; TRBD1 aligns across 11 bases. The germline gives CDR1 SQVTM, CDR2 ANQGSEA. V shed 7 bases and J 4 bases; nucleotides not matched to a gene: 9. The CDR3 sequence is 14 residues long. Here the CDR3 reads CSAEGGQGGYEQYF. CDR3 DNA: TGCAGCGCTGAGGGGGGACAGGGGGGATACGAGCAGTACTTC.